This TCR beta chain came from a study of T cell clonality in common variable immunodeficiency. Germline loops: CDR1 KGHSH, CDR2 LQKENI. The CDR3 length is 16 residues. The junction had 14 bases not matched to a gene; V was cut back by 3 bases and J by 9 bases. The table came from immunoSEQ multiplex PCR; TCRdb's copy has only in-frame clones and leaves some out. The sample presents some 45,000 clones, none singletons. This clone was detected ten times or more. Its antigen is currently unknown. The CDR3 goes on 3 residues after the read ends, and that part is filled in from the germline J gene. Findings and limits, study-wide: CVID subjects shared fewer TCRbeta clones than healthy controls did.

The receptor was isolated from a person aged 18 to 75 in good health. Sequenced material: peripheral blood mononuclear cells. The chain links TRBV18 to TRBJ2-1, with TRBD1 matching over 7 bases. The CDR3 spells CASSPQATGIYGEQFF. CDR3 DNA (partial): TGTGCCAGCTCACCCCAAGCGACAGGGATCTATGGTGAG.